A single sample is the source of the 15 T cell receptor beta chains below, sequenced in a study of blood T cells in healthy people across ages. The use of a sample-barcoded 5' primer and a J-beta primer mix characterized a second PCR of roughly 6 to 11 cycles. Via MiXCR, TCRdb re-called the 5' RACE reads, giving one row per CDR3 protein. The data contain over 1.5 million distinct CDR3 sequences, roughly 50% of them singletons. The sample consisted of blood. These receptors originate from a woman aged 40 to 55 in good health.

The chain carries TRBV24-1 and TRBJ2-1; 7 bases align to TRBD1. The CDR3 runs to 15 residues. Germline CDR1 is KGHDR and CDR2 is SFDVKD. V trimming: 7 bases; J trimming: 2 bases; junction bases outside the gene matches: 7. CDR3 in DNA: TGTGCCACCAGAGAAACAGGGGCGGCCTACAATGAGCAGTTCTTC. Protein: CATRETGAAYNEQFF.

This clonotype appeared a few times. This chain joins TRBV15 and TRBJ2-1; D remains ambiguous. The CDR3 runs 14 residues. The germline V gene has CDR1 LNHNV and CDR2 YYDKDF (reference sequence). Trimming removed 0 bases from V and 7 bases from J, with 10 bases in between. CDR3 loop: CATSRDVGSNEQFF. The CDR3 bases are TGTGCCACCAGCAGAGATGTGGGATCTAATGAGCAGTTCTTC.

The V gene is TRBV7-2, the J gene TRBJ2-1; D not certain. This CDR3 contains 12 residues. V lost 3 bases and J lost 15, with 15 bases in between. The germline CDR1 and CDR2 sequences are SGHTA and FQGNSA. The CDR3 protein is CASSFQQWCPFF. Written as DNA, the CDR3 is TGTGCCAGCAGCTTCCAACAGTGGTGTCCGTTCTTC.

The rearrangement joins TRBV28 to TRBJ2-7, with 9 nucleotides matching TRBD2. V was pared by 4 bases and J by 9 bases, with 13 bases of the junction left unmatched. Germline lookup yields CDR1 MDHEN and CDR2 SYDVKM. The CDR3 spans 15 residues. The CDR3 loop is CASSYLSSGGQAQYF. The CDR3 DNA follows: TGTGCCAGCAGTTATTTAAGTAGCGGGGGTCAGGCGCAGTACTTC.

In nucleotides, the CDR3 is TGTGCCAGCAGCGCTCCGACTAGCGGCTACAATGAGCAGTTCTTC. The encoded protein is CASSAPTSGYNEQFF. V is TRBV12-3 or TRBV12-4 and J is TRBJ2-1, with 9 positions matching TRBD2. The CDR3 consists of 15 residues. Trimming removed 6 bases from V and 3 bases from J; junction bases left unmatched: 6.

This rearrangement joins TRBV6-1 to TRBJ1-2; D call uncertain. CDR3 length: 15 amino acids. Germline CDR1 is MNHNS and CDR2 is SASEGT. The V end lost 1 base, the J end lost 8 bases, and 17 bases lay between the germline ends. In DNA form, the CDR3 reads TGTGCCAGCAGTGAAGTAACGGCTATGTCGGGAGGCTACACCTTC. This translates into CASSEVTAMSGGYTF.

The chain uses TRBV5-5 and TRBJ2-4; TRBD2 aligns across 11 bases. Judging by the DNA end, TRBJ2-7 fits better; the J call may be wrong. CDR3 size: 15 residues. Germline V gene sequence: CDR1 SGHKS, CDR2 YYEKEE (reference sequence). DNA of the CDR3: TGTGCCAGCAGCGGAGAAGGACTAGCGGGCTACGAGCAGTACTTC. Its protein product is CASSGEGLAGYEQYF.

A word on this clonotype: This clone may be a read error of a much larger clone one base away. The chain has TRBV24-1 and TRBJ2-3; D uncertain. This CDR3 region has 12 residues. V shed 7 bases and J shed 1 base, with 5 bases lying between them. Germline V gene data show CDR1 as KGHDR and CDR2 as SFDVKD. The DNA of the CDR3 is TGTGCCACCAGCTGGGGCACAGATACGCAGTATTTT. Protein: CATSWGTDTQYF.

This clonotype turned up a few times. The CDR3 sequence is CASSPLSPGAYEQYF. CDR3 sequence (DNA): TGTGCCAGCAGCCCCCTCTCTCCAGGGGCCTACGAGCAGTACTTC. This chain connects TRBV7-9 to TRBJ2-7; maybe TRBD1 (6 bases). Germline lookup yields CDR1 SEHNR and CDR2 FQNEAQ (reference sequence). V lost 5 bases to trimming and J lost 2 bases, with 16 bases between them. The CDR3 has 15 amino acids.

The V gene is TRBV28, the J gene TRBJ2-7; D possibly corresponds to TRBD2 (9 bases). The DNA end favors TRBJ2-5, so the J call may be wrong. The CDR3 loop spans 21 amino acids. Germline V lookup: CDR1 MDHEN, CDR2 SYDVKM. CDR3 protein: CASSSWTGLSSASGDPETQYF. CDR3 in DNA: TGTGCCAGCAGTTCCTGGACAGGGTTGTCATCGGCTAGCGGGGACCCCGAGACCCAGTACTTC.

The rearrangement links TRBV7-8 to TRBJ1-4, with 7 bases fitting TRBD1. V was clipped by 5 bases and J by 3 bases; unmatched bases: 9. The germline V gene encodes CDR1 SGHVS and CDR2 FQNEAQ. CDR3 length: 16 residues. The CDR3 nucleotides read TGTGCCAGCAGCCATCGACCGGGACAGCCTAATGAAAAACTGTTTTTT. It codes for CASSHRPGQPNEKLFF.

The CDR3 spells CASKRQGVANNEQFF. CDR3 in DNA: TGTGCCAGCAAAAGACAGGGGGTCGCAAACAATGAGCAGTTCTTC. V and J are TRBV2 and TRBJ2-1, with 9 bases fitting TRBD1. Germline CDR1 SNHLY, CDR2 FYNNEI. The V gene end was trimmed by 7 bases and the J gene end by 5 bases; junction bases not matched to a gene: 9. The CDR3 has 15 residues.

This clonotype came up many times. The rearrangement links TRBV7-2 to TRBJ2-1; D is possibly TRBD1 or TRBD2 (5 bases each). The V end was cut by 1 base, the J end by 10 bases, with 14 bases between. CDR1 is SGHTA, CDR2 FQGNSA, per germline. The CDR3 sequence is 14 residues long. The CDR3 DNA follows: TGTGCCAGCAGCTTAGGGGGACGACTCGGGGAGCAGTTCTTC. It translates to CASSLGGRLGEQFF.

The genes are TRBV18 and TRBJ1-6, with D hard to call. The CDR3 extends over 15 amino acids. The germline CDR1 and CDR2 sequences are KGHSH and LQKENI. V shed 6 bases and J shed 7 bases, with 16 bases lying between them. The CDR3 region is CASSSGTYGNSPLHF. Here the CDR3 DNA reads TGTGCCAGCTCTTCGGGAACGTACGGAAATTCACCCCTCCACTTT.

The chain recombines TRBV15 with TRBJ2-3; D is unclear. Germline V gene lookup returns CDR1 LNHNV and CDR2 YYDKDF (reference sequence). The CDR3 covers 13 residues. V was pared by 3 bases and J by 6 bases, with 10 bases between. DNA of the CDR3: TGTGCCACCAGCAGGCTAATCGTGGATACGCAGTATTTT. Protein product: CATSRLIVDTQYF.